One and the same sample provided the 9 T cell receptor beta chains below, sequenced in a study of OX40 agonist ivuxolimab in advanced cancers. Profiled with immunoSEQ multiplex PCR; TCRdb holds only in-frame clones, not every one. The top ten hold under 0.9% of the sample, which has 65,000 to 85,000 clones, 85% seen once. Source: CD4+ or CD8+ T cells sorted from blood, taken in a trial of the OX40 agonist ivuxolimab. Receptors were obtained from an adult with an advanced solid tumor such as melanoma, head and neck, liver or kidney cancer.

A remark on this clone: Other DNA variants within this sample encode the same CDR3. This chain connects TRBV28 to TRBJ1-5; unclear D gene. CDR3 length equals 13 residues. The V gene lost 3 bases and the J gene lost 3 bases, with 6 bases spanning the gap. From germline, CDR1 is MDHEN and CDR2 SYDVKM. The CDR3 DNA reads as TGTGCCAGCAGTTTGGACTCCAATCAGCCCCAGCATTTT. Its protein product is CASSLDSNQPQHF.

This clone appeared once. The V gene is TRBV6-4, the J gene TRBJ1-1, with 9 bases fitting TRBD1. This CDR3 contains 14 residues. Germline trimming cut 7 bases from V and 2 bases from J; bases unmatched to any gene: 5. Looked up from germline, CDR1 is MRHNA and CDR2 is SNTAGT. The CDR3 loop is CASKRDRANTEAFF. The CDR3 nucleotides are TGTGCCAGCAAACGGGACAGGGCAAACACTGAAGCTTTCTTT.

The gene calls are TRBV7-2 and TRBJ2-7, with D perhaps TRBD1 (6 bases). V was trimmed by 5 bases and J by 4 bases, leaving 15 bases between them. The CDR3 is 14 amino acids. CDR1 and CDR2 (germline): SGHTA, FQGNSA. CDR3 region: CASSPSLQGYEQYF. Written as DNA, the CDR3 is TGTGCCAGCAGCCCCTCCCTACAGGGTTACGAGCAGTACTTC. The variable domain in full, with the rest retrieved from reference TRBV7-2 and TRBJ2-7, is GAGVSQSPSNKVTEKGKDVELRCDPISGHTALYWYRQSLGQGLEFLIYFQGNSAPDKSGLPSDRFSAERTGGSVSTLTIQRTQQEDSAVYLCASSPSLQGYEQYFGPGTRLTVT.

There are a few counts of this clone. J is TRBJ1-1 and V is TRBV5-1; D ambiguous. The CDR3 runs to 13 residues. The germline CDR1 and CDR2 sequences are SGHRS and YFSETQ. V lost 2 bases and J 1 base, leaving 6 bases between the germline ends. The CDR3 reads CASSFTGNTEAFF. The CDR3 bases are TGCGCCAGCAGCTTTACTGGGAACACTGAAGCTTTCTTT.

The CDR3, as DNA: TGTGCCAGCAGATTAGGGAACACCGGGGAGCTGTTTTTT. Protein sequence: CASRLGNTGELFF. The rearrangement links TRBV2 to TRBJ2-2; no clear D gene. Germline V gives CDR1 SNHLY, CDR2 FYNNEI. The V end was cut by 6 bases, the J end by 1 base, with 6 bases between. The CDR3 runs 13 residues. Combining the CDR3 with reference TRBV2 and TRBJ2-2 gives the whole variable domain EPEVTQTPSHQVTQMGQEVILRCVPISNHLYFYWYRQILGQKVEFLVSFYNNEISEKSEIFDDQFSVERPDGSNFTLKIRSTKLEDSAMYFCASRLGNTGELFFGEGSRLTVL.

Here the CDR3 DNA reads TGTGCCAGCAGTGTCTCAGGGCCAACCGGGGAGCTGTTTTTT. Translated, it gives CASSVSGPTGELFF. J is TRBJ2-2 and V is TRBV2; perhaps TRBD1 as D (5 bases). Between the trimmed V and J ends, which lost 4 bases and 5 bases, there was a span of 11 bases. The V gene's germline CDR1 is SNHLY and CDR2 FYNNEI. This CDR3 is 14 amino acids long.

To note about this clone: This may arise from a read error, as a much more abundant clone is one base away. The V gene is TRBV7-2, the J gene TRBJ1-1, with 7 bases fitting TRBD1. The CDR3 is 14 residues long. V dropped 4 bases and J dropped 1; count of bases not matched to a gene: 3. The germline CDR1 and CDR2 sequences are SGHTA and FQGNSA. The CDR3 nucleotides are TGTGCCAGCAGCTGGGGACAGCGGAACACTGAAGCTTTCTTT. As protein: CASSWGQRNTEAFF.

V gene TRBV9 combines with J gene TRBJ2-5; 16 nucleotides align to TRBD2. The CDR3 spans 16 residues. CDR1 is SGDLS and CDR2 is YYNGEE in the germline V gene. V was clipped by 3 bases and J by 4 bases; unmatched bases: 3. CDR3 coding DNA: TGTGCCAGCAGCGGAGGGACTAGCGGGAGGGGAGAGACCCAGTACTTC. Translating it yields CASSGGTSGRGETQYF.

The chain has TRBV7-2 and TRBJ2-7, with TRBD1 identical over 7 bases. Germline trimming cut 2 bases from V and 5 bases from J; bases unmatched to any gene: 3. This CDR3 is 13 amino acids long. Germline CDR1 SGHTA, CDR2 FQGNSA. CDR3 coding DNA: TGTGCCAGCAGCTTAACAGGGGTCAACGAGCAGTACTTC. Amino acids: CASSLTGVNEQYF.